The 18 T cell receptor beta chains below were found in one sample sequenced in a study of blood T cell repertoires in COVID-19. Method: immunoSEQ multiplex PCR; TCRdb's copy keeps in-frame clones and lacks some. Of about 120,000 clones listed, just over 75% are singletons. The specimen was peripheral blood. The receptors here all came from a woman of 80 years or more with acute or convalescent COVID-19.

V gene TRBV12-3 or TRBV12-4 combines with J gene TRBJ2-5; possibly TRBD1 for D (6 bases). There are 13 residues in the CDR3. V was cut by 3 bases and J by 5 bases, with 10 bases left in between. CDR3 in amino acids: CASSFGGFETQYF. As DNA, the CDR3 is TGTGCCAGCAGTTTTGGGGGCTTCGAGACCCAGTACTTC.

CDR3 protein: CASSYNRYQPQHF. The CDR3 nucleotides read TGTGCCAGCAGCTACAACAGGTATCAGCCCCAGCATTTT. The V and J genes are TRBV11-2 and TRBJ1-5; weak D call: TRBD1 (5 bases). This CDR3 has 13 residues. Germline loops: CDR1 SGHAT, CDR2 FQNNGV. With 4 bases removed from V and 5 bases from J, the gap between germline ends came to 9 bases.

The chain recombines TRBV24-1 with TRBJ1-4; TRBD1 matches at 7 bases. This CDR3 is 16 amino acids long. V trimming: 4 bases; J trimming: 5 bases; junction bases outside the gene matches: 9. The germline V gene encodes CDR1 KGHDR and CDR2 SFDVKD. CDR3 sequence reads: CATSDPTGTENEKLFF. The CDR3 DNA reads as TGTGCCACCAGTGACCCAACCGGGACAGAGAATGAAAAACTGTTTTTT.

This chain links TRBV6-2 or TRBV6-3 with TRBJ2-5; 8 bases align to TRBD2. There are 16 residues in the CDR3. The germline gives CDR1 MNHEY, CDR2 SVGEGT. V gave up 4 bases and J gave up 1 base; unmatched junction bases: 8. The CDR3 region is CASSLGLGTSQETQYF. The CDR3 coding sequence is TGTGCCAGCAGTTTGGGACTAGGGACGTCCCAAGAGACCCAGTACTTC.

The chain couples TRBV30 to TRBJ1-1; 7 nucleotides match TRBD1. Trimming took 2 bases from V and 1 from J; bases not matched to a gene: 7. This CDR3 comprises 15 residues. Germline V gives CDR1 GTSNPN, CDR2 SVGIG (reference sequence). This CDR3 reads CAWSSRQGGNTEAFF. DNA of the CDR3: TGTGCCTGGAGTTCCCGACAGGGAGGGAACACTGAAGCTTTCTTT. Full variable domain (outside the CDR3, taken from reference TRBV30 and TRBJ1-1): SQTIHQWPATLVQPVGSPLSLECTVEGTSNPNLYWYRQAAGRGLQLLFYSVGIGQISSEVPQNLSASRPQDRQFILSSKKLLLSDSGFYLCAWSSRQGGNTEAFFGQGTRLTVV.

The chain joins TRBV7-6 to TRBJ2-7, with 11 bases matching TRBD2. V shed 5 bases and J 6 bases; nucleotides not matched to a gene: 9. There are 15 residues in the CDR3. The V gene's germline CDR1 is SGHVS and CDR2 FNYEAQ. The CDR3 loop is CASSPRTSGFSEQYF. Here the CDR3 DNA reads TGTGCCAGCAGCCCTCGGACTAGCGGGTTCTCCGAGCAGTACTTC.

The chain couples TRBV27 to TRBJ1-2; 9 bases fit TRBD1. CDR1 is MNHEY and CDR2 is SMNVEV in the germline V gene (reference sequence). The V segment lost 5 bases and the J segment 10 bases; nucleotides outside the gene matches: 17. The CDR3 spans 16 residues. CDR3 bases: TGTGCCAGCAGTCGCAATCCGACAGGGGGATGGTCGTACTACACCTTC. This gives the protein CASSRNPTGGWSYYTF.

This rearrangement joins TRBV9 to TRBJ2-7, with 7 bases lining up with TRBD1. CDR3 size: 14 residues. Unmatched junction bases numbered 6, after V lost 4 bases and J lost 2 bases. The germline gives CDR1 SGDLS, CDR2 YYNGEE. The CDR3 coding sequence is TGTGCCAGCAGCCCCCGGACAGGTGCCTACGAGCAGTACTTC. This gives the protein CASSPRTGAYEQYF.

V and J are TRBV5-6 and TRBJ1-3, with TRBD1 matching 8 bases. Germline V gives CDR1 SGHDT, CDR2 YYEEEE. V shed 4 bases, J shed 8 bases, and the junction held 11 bases outside the gene matches. The CDR3 extends over 15 amino acids. The DNA for the CDR3 is TGTGCCAGCAGCCTGACAGGGGCCCAGTTTGACACCATATATTTT. Translating gives CASSLTGAQFDTIYF.

This chain connects TRBV2 to TRBJ1-1; TRBD1 aligns across 8 bases. This CDR3 has 15 amino acids. Losses at the gene ends were 6 bases for V and 2 bases for J; bases not matched to a gene: 8. Germline CDR1 is SNHLY and CDR2 is FYNNEI. The CDR3, as DNA: TGTGCCAGCAGCCCCCTCGGACAGGGAAACACTGAAGCTTTCTTT. This encodes CASSPLGQGNTEAFF.

The chain combines TRBV11-2 with TRBJ2-1, with 9 bases that match TRBD2. Trimming removed 5 bases from V and 9 bases from J; junction bases left unmatched: 5. Germline CDR1 and CDR2: SGHAT and FQNNGV. This CDR3 contains 13 residues. Here the CDR3 reads CASSVSGSGEQFF. In nucleotides, the CDR3 is TGTGCCAGCAGCGTTAGCGGGAGCGGTGAGCAGTTCTTC.

The chain combines TRBV9 with TRBJ2-5, with TRBD1 as a possible D gene (5 bases). CDR1 is SGDLS, CDR2 YYNGEE, per germline. Trimming cost V 0 bases and J 5 bases, with 17 bases left between them. The CDR3 runs to 16 residues. The CDR3 DNA is TGTGCCAGCAGCGTAGGGGGCGCGGTTATGGGGGAGACCCAGTACTTC. It translates to CASSVGGAVMGETQYF.

As regards this clone: In the same sample, other DNA sequences code for this CDR3. The chain uses TRBV28 and TRBJ1-5; D call uncertain. This CDR3 is built from 13 residues. The germline V gene encodes CDR1 MDHEN and CDR2 SYDVKM. V lost 6 bases, J lost 0 bases, and 6 bases lay in between. In DNA form, the CDR3 reads TGTGCCAGCAGCCTTAATAGCAATCAGCCCCAGCATTTT. This gives the protein CASSLNSNQPQHF.

The CDR3 DNA is TGTGCCAGCAGCAGGACACTGAACTATGGCTACACCTTC. This gives the protein CASSRTLNYGYTF. The genes are TRBV3-1 (or the pseudogene TRBV3-2) and TRBJ1-2, with D maybe TRBD1 (5 bases). The CDR3 loop spans 13 amino acids. Germline V gene lookup returns CDR1 LGHDT and CDR2 YNNKEL (reference sequence). The germline V and J ends were trimmed by 5 bases and 2 bases, with 9 bases remaining between them.

This chain links TRBV5-5 with TRBJ1-5; D not certain. The CDR3 runs 14 residues. Trimming cost V 3 bases and J 7 bases, with 14 bases left between them. Germline V gene sequence: CDR1 SGHKS, CDR2 YYEKEE (reference sequence). The DNA for the CDR3 is TGTGCCAGCAGCTATGGGGAGATTAACCAGCCCCAGCATTTT. This gives the protein CASSYGEINQPQHF.

V gene TRBV4-2 combines with J gene TRBJ2-5; D may be TRBD2 (6 bases). The V gene lost 1 base and the J gene lost 4 bases, with 10 bases spanning the gap. This CDR3 region has 14 residues. From germline, CDR1 is LGHNA and CDR2 YNFKEQ. The CDR3 reads CASSQGVGGETQYF. The CDR3 DNA reads TGTGCCAGCAGCCAAGGGGTCGGGGGAGAGACCCAGTACTTC.

This chain connects TRBV6-5 to TRBJ1-5, with D perhaps TRBD1 (6 bases). Trimming removed 0 bases at V and 5 bases at J, with 8 bases between. The CDR3 sequence is 14 residues long. CDR1 and CDR2 from the germline V gene are MNHEY and SVGAGI. CDR3 nucleotide sequence: TGTGCCAGCAGTTACTCGGGGGGGCATCAGCCCCAGCATTTT. Translated: CASSYSGGHQPQHF.

This clone has ten or more counts. The chain links TRBV25-1 to TRBJ2-5; TRBD2 aligns across 7 bases. Losses at the gene ends were 9 bases for V and 0 bases for J; bases not matched to a gene: 7. There are 14 residues in the CDR3. Germline CDR1 and CDR2: MGHDK and SYGVNS. CDR3 protein: CASQERGHQETQYF. The CDR3 nucleotides are TGTGCCAGTCAGGAGCGGGGACACCAAGAGACCCAGTACTTC. The full variable domain, completed using reference TRBV25-1 and TRBJ2-5, is EADIYQTPRYLVIGTGKKITLECSQTMGHDKMYWYQQDPGMELHLIHYSYGVNSTEKGDLSSESTVSRIRTEHFPLTLESARPSHTSQYLCASQERGHQETQYFGPGTRLLVL.